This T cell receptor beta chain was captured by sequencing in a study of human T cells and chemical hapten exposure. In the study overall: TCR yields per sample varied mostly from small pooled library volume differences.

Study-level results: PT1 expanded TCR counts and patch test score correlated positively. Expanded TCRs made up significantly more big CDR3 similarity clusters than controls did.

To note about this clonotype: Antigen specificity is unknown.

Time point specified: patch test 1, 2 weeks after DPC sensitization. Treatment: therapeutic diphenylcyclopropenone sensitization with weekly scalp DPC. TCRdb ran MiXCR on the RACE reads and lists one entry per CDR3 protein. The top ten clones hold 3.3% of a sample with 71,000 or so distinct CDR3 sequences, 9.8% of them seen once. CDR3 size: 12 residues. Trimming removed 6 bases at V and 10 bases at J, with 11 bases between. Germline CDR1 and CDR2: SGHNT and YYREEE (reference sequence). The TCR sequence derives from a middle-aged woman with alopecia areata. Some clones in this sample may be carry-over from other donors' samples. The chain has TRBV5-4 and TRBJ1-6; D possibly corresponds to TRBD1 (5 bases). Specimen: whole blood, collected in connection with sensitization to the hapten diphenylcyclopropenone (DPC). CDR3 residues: CASNMRDSPLHF. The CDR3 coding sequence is TGTGCCAGCAACATGAGGGACTCACCCCTCCACTTT.